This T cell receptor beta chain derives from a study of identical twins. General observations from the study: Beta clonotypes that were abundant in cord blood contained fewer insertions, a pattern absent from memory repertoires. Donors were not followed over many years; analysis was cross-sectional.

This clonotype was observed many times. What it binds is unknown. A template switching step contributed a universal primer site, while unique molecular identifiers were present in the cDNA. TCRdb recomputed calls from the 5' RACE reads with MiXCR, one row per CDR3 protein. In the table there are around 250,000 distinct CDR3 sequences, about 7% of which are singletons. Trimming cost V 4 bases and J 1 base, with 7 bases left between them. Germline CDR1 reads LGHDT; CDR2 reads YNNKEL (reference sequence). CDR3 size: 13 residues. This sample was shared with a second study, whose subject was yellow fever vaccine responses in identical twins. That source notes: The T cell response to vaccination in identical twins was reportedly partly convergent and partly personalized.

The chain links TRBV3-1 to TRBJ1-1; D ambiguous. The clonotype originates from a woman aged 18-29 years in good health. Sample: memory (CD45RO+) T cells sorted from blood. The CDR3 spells CASSRPPNTEAFF. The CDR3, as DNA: TGTGCCAGCAGCCGTCCACCGAACACTGAAGCTTTCTTT.